These 3 T cell receptor beta chains were all obtained from the same sample, sequenced in a study of shared clonotypes between healthy human individuals. Assay: immunoSEQ multiplex PCR; the TCRdb copy retains only in-frame clones and omits some. The data hold some 530,000 clones, with approximately 81% observed a single time. Sequencing was done on a sample of PBMCs. These receptor sequences come from a woman between 40 and 55 years old in good health. Some clones in this sample may be carry-over from other donors' samples.

The CDR3 loop reads CASTSRVYEQYF. In DNA, the CDR3 is TGTGCCAGTACGTCCAGGGTCTACGAGCAGTACTTC. V and J are TRBV25-1 and TRBJ2-7, with a tentative D call TRBD1 (5 bases). Germline V lookup: CDR1 MGHDK, CDR2 SYGVNS. CDR3 length: 12 residues. Trimming left V 9 bases short and J 3 bases short, with 12 bases between.

V gene TRBV28 combines with J gene TRBJ2-5; TRBD1 agrees at 10 bases. V shed 5 bases and J 4 bases; nucleotides not matched to a gene: 7. CDR1 is MDHEN, CDR2 SYDVKM, per germline. This CDR3 spans 15 amino acids. The CDR3 sequence: CASSTSGTGAETQYF. CDR3 bases: TGTGCCAGCAGTACCTCCGGGACAGGGGCAGAGACCCAGTACTTC.

Note on this clone: A far larger clone is just one base off, so this is likely a read error. V and J are TRBV6-1 and TRBJ1-5; D uncertain. CDR1 is MNHNS, CDR2 SASEGT, per germline. CDR3 length: 13 residues. CDR3 bases: TGTTCCAGCAGGAGCAATAGCAATCAGCCCCAGCATTTT. Protein product: CSSRSNSNQPQHF.